This T cell receptor beta chain is drawn from a study of T cell therapy after organ transplantation (dated by TCRdb to about 2019). Background for the entire study: The therapy products consisted of autologous CMV-specific T cells grown in vitro for approximately 13 days using a peptide pool of 30 HLA class I and II CMV epitopes. Long-term post-therapy samples were available for only about 80% of the 10 patients. Blood samples for the long-term post-therapy time point were taken 20 to 29 weeks after therapy ended. Most of the ten patients were classed as clinical responders and two as nonresponders. A median of 1.92 x 10^8 CMV-specific T cells was administered to patients across 2 to 6 intravenous infusions. Patients were given up to 6 doses of T cells at 2-week intervals and were followed for around 7 months after finishing therapy. An open-label phase I trial of autologous CMV-specific adoptive T cell therapy in solid-organ transplant recipients was the basis for the study, which was a follow-up TRBV repertoire analysis.

From the cysteine through the phenylalanine, the CDR3 covers 14 amino acids. Kept here is only the CDR3 DNA, which spans 42 bases and is read in frame from base 1. CDR1 and CDR2 are read off the germline V gene (reference sequence) as LNHNV and YYDKDF. V is cut back by 3 bases and J by 5 bases, with 3 bases in the junction unmatched. The time point label on this specimen signifies: 20-29 weeks after completion of therapy. Patients were solid-organ transplant recipients with drug-resistant/recurrent cytomegalovirus. Under twelve of the trial participants were picked for repertoire analysis depending on whether post-therapy peripheral blood mononuclear cells were available. Viable CD3+CD8+CD4- lymphocytes were sorted from PBMCs on a BD FACSAria III. The Qiagen DNeasy Kit was used to extract genomic DNA from sorted cells. With regard to this clone: Its antigen remains undetermined. Base-call qualities are not available, and no considerably larger clone is one nucleotide away.

The paper's findings and limits, for the study overall: The fold change in CD8 clonality after therapy was inversely correlated with pretherapy clonality, which suggests that less biased repertoires were more open to remodeling. Assessment of confounders such as concurrent antirejection and antiviral medications was prevented by the small cohort. Reconstitution after therapy appeared to involve both transferred clonotypes and endogenous clonotypes that were not detected in the therapy products. Nonresponders showed marked pretherapy clonal expansions with minimal repertoire change after therapy. Few detected expansions in nonresponders may reflect reduced sample coverage from poor CD8+ T cell yield.

Using the immunoSEQ two-step, bias-controlled multiplex PCR assay, TRB CDR3 regions were amplified from genomic DNA. An Illumina NextSeq 500 was used to sequence the CDR3 libraries. Under the source paper's analysis protocol: The immunoSEQ Analyzer platform handled the initial alignment and bioinformatics, which included bias normalization against synthetic CDR3 analogs. V, D and J gene annotation followed the IMGT database definitions. Additional TRBV analyses were carried out with default settings in VDJtools version 1.1.10 and the R package tcR version 2.2.1.11. GLIPH analysis was performed with version 1.0 using default settings. Significant clonotype frequency changes were tested by 2-sided binomial test with Benjamini-Hochberg correction (alpha = 0.01) in CDR3 sequences with at least 5 reads. As stored in TCRdb, this immuneACCESS dataset retains in-frame rearrangements with V and J assigned. A fraction of the clones does not appear; measured against another copy, unresolved V genes explain less than half of the discrepancy, and the remainder lacks a known reason. The V and J calls and the clone size are those of that table, but D and trimming were determined from the DNA. For this sample the table gives over 20,000 clones, of which about four fifths were detected only once. About 35% of the sample lies in the top ten.

This TCR came from a human patient who had received a solid organ transplant and had CMV disease. After a transplant, some T cells may be of graft donor origin. The sequenced sample was CD8+ T cells from blood, obtained after autologous CMV-specific T cell therapy. The V and J segments used are TRBV15 and TRBJ1-2, and TRBD1 aligns with 10 junction nucleotides. The sequence in DNA is TGTGCCACCAGCAGCGGACAGGGGGAATATGGCTACACCTTC. Translated, this gives CATSSGQGEYGYTF.